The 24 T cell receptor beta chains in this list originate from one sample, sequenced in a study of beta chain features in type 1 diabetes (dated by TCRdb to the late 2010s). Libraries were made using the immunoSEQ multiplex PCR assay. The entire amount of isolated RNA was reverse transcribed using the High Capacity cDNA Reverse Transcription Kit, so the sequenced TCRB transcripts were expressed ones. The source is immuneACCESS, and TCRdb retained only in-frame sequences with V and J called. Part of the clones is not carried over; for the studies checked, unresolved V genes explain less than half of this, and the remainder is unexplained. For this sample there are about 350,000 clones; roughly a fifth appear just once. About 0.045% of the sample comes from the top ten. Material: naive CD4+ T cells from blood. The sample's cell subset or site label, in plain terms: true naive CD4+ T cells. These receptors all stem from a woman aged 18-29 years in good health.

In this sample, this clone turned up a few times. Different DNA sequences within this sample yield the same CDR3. The CDR3 nucleotides are TGTGCCAGCAGCCCTCAAGAGACCCAGTACTTC. Protein product: CASSPQETQYF. V usage is TRBV7-2 and J usage is TRBJ2-5; D gene ambiguous. The germline CDR1 and CDR2 sequences are SGHTA and FQGNSA. This CDR3 has 11 amino acids. V was pared by 5 bases and J by 2 bases, with 3 bases between. The full variable domain, its missing parts supplied by reference TRBV7-2 and TRBJ2-5, is GAGVSQSPSNKVTEKGKDVELRCDPISGHTALYWYRQSLGQGLEFLIYFQGNSAPDKSGLPSDRFSAERTGGSVSTLTIQRTQQEDSAVYLCASSPQETQYFGPGTRLLVL.

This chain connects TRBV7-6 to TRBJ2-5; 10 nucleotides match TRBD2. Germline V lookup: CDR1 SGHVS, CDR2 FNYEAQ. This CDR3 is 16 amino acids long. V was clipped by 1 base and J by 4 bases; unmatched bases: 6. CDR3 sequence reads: CASSLGLAGEGETQYF. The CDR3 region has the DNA TGTGCCAGCAGCTTAGGCCTAGCGGGAGAAGGAGAGACCCAGTACTTC.

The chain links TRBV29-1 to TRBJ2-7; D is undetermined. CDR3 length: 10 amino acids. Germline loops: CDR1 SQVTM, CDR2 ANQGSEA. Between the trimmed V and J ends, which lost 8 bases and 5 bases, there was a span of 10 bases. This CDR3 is CSTLADEQYF. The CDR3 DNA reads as TGCAGCACCCTGGCCGACGAGCAGTACTTC.

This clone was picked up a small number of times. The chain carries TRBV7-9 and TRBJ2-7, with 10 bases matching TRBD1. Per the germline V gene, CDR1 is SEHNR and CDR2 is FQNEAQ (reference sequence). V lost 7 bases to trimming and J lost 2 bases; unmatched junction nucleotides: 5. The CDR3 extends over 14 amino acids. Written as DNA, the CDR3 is TGTGCCAGCACTCACGGACAGGGGGCCTACGAGCAGTACTTC. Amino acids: CASTHGQGAYEQYF.

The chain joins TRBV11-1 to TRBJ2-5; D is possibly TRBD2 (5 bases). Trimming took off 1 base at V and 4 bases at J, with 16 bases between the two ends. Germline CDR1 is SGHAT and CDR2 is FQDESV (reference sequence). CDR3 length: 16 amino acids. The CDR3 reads CASSLVPGGTTETQYF. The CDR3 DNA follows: TGTGCCAGCAGCTTAGTGCCCGGAGGCACAACAGAGACCCAGTACTTC.

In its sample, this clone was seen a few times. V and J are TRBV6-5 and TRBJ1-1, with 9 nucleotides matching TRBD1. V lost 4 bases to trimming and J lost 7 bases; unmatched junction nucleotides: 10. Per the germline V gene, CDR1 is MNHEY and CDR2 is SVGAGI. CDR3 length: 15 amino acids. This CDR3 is CASSSGTGLLVEAFF. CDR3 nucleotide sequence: TGTGCCAGCAGTTCCGGGACAGGGCTCCTAGTTGAAGCTTTCTTT.

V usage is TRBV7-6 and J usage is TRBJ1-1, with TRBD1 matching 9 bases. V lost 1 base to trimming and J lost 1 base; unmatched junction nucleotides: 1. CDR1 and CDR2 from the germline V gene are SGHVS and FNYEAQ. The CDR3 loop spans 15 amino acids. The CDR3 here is CASSLGQGGNTEAFF. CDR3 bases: TGTGCCAGCAGCTTAGGACAGGGGGGGAACACTGAAGCTTTCTTT.

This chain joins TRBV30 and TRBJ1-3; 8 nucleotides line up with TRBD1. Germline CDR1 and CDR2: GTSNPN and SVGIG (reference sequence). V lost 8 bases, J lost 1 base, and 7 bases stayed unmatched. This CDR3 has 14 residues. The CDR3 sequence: CAGQGSPSGNTIYF. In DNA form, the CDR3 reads TGTGCCGGACAGGGTAGTCCTTCTGGAAACACCATATATTTT.

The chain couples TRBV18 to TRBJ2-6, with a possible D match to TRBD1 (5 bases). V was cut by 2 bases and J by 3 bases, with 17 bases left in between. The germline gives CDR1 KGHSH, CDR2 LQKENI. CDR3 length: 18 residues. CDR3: CASSPIWTPFRGANVLTF. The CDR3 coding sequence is TGTGCCAGCTCACCAATATGGACACCATTTCGTGGGGCCAACGTCCTGACTTTC.

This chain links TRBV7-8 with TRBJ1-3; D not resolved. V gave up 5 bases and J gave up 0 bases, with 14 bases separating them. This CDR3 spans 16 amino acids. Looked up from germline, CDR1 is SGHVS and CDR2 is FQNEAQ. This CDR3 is CASSPARVRSGNTIYF. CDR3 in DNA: TGTGCCAGCAGCCCGGCGAGGGTCCGCTCTGGAAACACCATATATTTT.

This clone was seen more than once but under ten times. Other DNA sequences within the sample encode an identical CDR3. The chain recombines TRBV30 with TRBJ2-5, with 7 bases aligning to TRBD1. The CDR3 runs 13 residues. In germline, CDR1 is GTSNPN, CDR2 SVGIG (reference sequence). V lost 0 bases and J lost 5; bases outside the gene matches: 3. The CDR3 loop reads CAWSVQGEETQYF. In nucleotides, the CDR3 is TGTGCCTGGAGTGTGCAGGGGGAGGAGACCCAGTACTTC.

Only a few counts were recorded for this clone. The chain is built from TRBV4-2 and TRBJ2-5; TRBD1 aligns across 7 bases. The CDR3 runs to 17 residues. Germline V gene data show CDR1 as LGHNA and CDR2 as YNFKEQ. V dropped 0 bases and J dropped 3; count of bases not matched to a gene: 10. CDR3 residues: CASSQERFGTAKETQYF. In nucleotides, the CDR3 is TGTGCCAGCAGCCAAGAACGCTTCGGGACAGCCAAAGAGACCCAGTACTTC.

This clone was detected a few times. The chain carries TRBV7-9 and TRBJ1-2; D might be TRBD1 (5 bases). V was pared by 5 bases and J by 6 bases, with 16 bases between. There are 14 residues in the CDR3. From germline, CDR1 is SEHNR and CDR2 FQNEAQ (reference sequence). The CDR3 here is CASSARPGLDGYTF. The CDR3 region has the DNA TGTGCCAGCAGCGCCCGTCCAGGGTTGGATGGCTACACCTTC.

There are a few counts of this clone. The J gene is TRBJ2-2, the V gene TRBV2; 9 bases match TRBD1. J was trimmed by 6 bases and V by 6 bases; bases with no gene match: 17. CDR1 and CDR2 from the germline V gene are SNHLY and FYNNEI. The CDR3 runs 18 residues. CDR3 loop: CASRGGLGTGGGSGELFF. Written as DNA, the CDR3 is TGTGCCAGCAGGGGCGGTTTAGGAACAGGGGGCGGATCCGGGGAGCTGTTTTTT. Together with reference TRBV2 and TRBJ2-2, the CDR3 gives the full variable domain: EPEVTQTPSHQVTQMGQEVILRCVPISNHLYFYWYRQILGQKVEFLVSFYNNEISEKSEIFDDQFSVERPDGSNFTLKIRSTKLEDSAMYFCASRGGLGTGGGSGELFFGEGSRLTVL.

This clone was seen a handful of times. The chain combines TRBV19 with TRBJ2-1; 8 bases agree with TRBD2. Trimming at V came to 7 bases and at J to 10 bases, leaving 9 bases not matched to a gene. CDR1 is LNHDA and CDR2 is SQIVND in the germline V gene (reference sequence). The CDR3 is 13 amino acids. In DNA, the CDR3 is TGTGCCAGTACCGCGGGAGGCCTTCTGGAGCAGTTCTTC. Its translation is CASTAGGLLEQFF.

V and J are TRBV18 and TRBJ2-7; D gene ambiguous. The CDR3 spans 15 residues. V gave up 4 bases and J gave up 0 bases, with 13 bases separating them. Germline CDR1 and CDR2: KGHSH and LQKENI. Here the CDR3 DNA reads TGTGCCAGCTCACTGACTGATTCCAGCTCCTACGAGCAGTACTTC. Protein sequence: CASSLTDSSSYEQYF.

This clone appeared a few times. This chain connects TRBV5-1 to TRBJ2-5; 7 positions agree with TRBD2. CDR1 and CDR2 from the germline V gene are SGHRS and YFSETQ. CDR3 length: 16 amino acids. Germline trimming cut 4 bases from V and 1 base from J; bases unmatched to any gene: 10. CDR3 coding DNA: TGCGCCAGCAGCCCCATCCCCGGGGGGACCCAAGAGACCCAGTACTTC. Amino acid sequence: CASSPIPGGTQETQYF.

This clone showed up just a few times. The CDR3 here is CSVEGRGQSGNEQFF. The CDR3 bases are TGCAGCGTTGAAGGTAGGGGACAAAGCGGCAATGAGCAGTTCTTC. The chain carries TRBV29-1 and TRBJ2-1; maybe TRBD1 (6 bases). Germline V gene sequence: CDR1 SQVTM, CDR2 ANQGSEA. V was shortened by 1 base and J by 6 bases, with 16 bases between the two germline ends. The CDR3 runs to 15 residues.

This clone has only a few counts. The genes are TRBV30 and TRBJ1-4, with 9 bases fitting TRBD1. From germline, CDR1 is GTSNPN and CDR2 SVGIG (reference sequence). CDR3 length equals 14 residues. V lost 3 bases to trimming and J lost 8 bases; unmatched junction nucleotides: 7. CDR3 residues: CAWSSGTGNEKLFF. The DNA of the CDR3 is TGTGCCTGGAGCTCCGGGACAGGGAACGAAAAACTGTTTTTT.

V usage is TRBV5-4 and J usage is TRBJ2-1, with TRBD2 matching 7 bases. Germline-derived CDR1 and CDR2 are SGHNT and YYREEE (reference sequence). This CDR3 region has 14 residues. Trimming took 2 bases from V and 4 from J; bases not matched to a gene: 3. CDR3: CASSFPSGYNEQFF. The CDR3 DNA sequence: TGTGCCAGCAGCTTTCCTAGCGGTTACAATGAGCAGTTCTTC.

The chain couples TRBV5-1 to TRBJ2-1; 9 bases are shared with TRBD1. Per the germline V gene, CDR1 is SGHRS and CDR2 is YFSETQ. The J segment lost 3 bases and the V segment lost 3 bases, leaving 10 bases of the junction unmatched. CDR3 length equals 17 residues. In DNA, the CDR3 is TGCGCCAGCAGCTGGTCACCACCGGGACAGGGCTACAATGAGCAGTTCTTC. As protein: CASSWSPPGQGYNEQFF. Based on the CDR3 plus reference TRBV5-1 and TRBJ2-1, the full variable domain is KAGVTQTPRYLIKTRGQQVTLSCSPISGHRSVSWYQQTPGQGLQFLFEYFSETQRNKGNFPGRFSGRQFSNSRSEMNVSTLELGDSALYLCASSWSPPGQGYNEQFFGPGTRLTVL.

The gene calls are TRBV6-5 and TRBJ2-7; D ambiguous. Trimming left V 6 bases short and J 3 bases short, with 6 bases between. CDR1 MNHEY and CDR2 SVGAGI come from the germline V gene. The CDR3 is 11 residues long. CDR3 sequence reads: CASSYHYEQYF. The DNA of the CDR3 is TGTGCCAGCAGCTACCACTACGAGCAGTACTTC.

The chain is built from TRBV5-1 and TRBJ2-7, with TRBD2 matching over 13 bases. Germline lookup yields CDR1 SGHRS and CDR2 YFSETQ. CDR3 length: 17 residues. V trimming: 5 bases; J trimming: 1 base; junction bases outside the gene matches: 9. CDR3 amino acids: CASRKGGTSGDSYEQYF. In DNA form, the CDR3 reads TGCGCCAGCAGAAAAGGAGGGACTAGCGGGGATTCCTACGAGCAGTACTTC.

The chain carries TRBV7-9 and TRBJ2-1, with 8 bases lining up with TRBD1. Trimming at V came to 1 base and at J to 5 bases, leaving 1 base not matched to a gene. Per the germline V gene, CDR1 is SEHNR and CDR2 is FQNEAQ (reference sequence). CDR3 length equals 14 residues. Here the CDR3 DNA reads TGTGCCAGCAGCTTAGGGACAGGGAACAATGAGCAGTTCTTC. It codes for CASSLGTGNNEQFF.